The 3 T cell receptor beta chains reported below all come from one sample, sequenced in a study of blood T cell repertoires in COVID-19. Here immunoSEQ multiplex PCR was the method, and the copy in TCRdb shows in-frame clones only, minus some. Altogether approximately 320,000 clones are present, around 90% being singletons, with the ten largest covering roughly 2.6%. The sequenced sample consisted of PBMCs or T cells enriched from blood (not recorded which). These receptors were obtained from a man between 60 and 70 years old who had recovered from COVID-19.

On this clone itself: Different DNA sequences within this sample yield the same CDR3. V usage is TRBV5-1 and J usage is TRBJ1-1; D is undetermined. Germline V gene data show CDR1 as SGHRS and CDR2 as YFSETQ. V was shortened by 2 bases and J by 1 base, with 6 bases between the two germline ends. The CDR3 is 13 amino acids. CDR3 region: CASSFQANTEAFF. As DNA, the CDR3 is TGCGCCAGCAGCTTTCAAGCGAACACTGAAGCTTTCTTT.

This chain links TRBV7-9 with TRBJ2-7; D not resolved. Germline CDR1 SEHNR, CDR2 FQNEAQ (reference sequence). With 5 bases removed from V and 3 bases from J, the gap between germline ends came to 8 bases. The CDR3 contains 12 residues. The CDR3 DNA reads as TGTGCCAGCAGCCCAACTTACTACGAGCAGTACTTC. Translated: CASSPTYYEQYF.

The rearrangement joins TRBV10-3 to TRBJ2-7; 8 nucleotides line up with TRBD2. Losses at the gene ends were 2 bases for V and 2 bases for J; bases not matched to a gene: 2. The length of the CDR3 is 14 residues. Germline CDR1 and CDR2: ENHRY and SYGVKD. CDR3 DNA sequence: TGTGCCATCAGTGAGCCGGGACTAGCCTACGAGCAGTACTTC. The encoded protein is CAISEPGLAYEQYF.